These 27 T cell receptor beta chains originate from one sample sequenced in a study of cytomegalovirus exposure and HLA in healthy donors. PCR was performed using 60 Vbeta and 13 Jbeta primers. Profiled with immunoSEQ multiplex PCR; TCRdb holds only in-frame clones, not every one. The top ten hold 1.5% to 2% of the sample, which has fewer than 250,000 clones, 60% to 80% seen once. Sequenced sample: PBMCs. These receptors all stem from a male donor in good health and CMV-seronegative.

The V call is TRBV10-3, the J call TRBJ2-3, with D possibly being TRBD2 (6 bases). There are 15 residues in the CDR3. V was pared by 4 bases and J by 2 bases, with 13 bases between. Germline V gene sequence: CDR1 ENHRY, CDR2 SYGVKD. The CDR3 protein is CAISVGGVNTDTQYF. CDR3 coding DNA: TGTGCCATCAGTGTGGGCGGGGTGAACACAGATACGCAGTATTTT.

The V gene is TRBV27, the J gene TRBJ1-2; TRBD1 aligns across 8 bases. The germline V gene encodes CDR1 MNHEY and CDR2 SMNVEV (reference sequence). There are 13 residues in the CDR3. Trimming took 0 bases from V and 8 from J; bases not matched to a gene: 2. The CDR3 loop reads CASSLSRDRGYTF. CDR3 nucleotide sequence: TGTGCCAGCAGTTTATCTAGGGACAGGGGCTACACCTTC.

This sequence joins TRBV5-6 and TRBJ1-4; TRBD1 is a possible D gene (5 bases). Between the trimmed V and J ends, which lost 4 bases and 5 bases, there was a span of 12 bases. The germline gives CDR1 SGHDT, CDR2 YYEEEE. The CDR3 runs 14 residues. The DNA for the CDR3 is TGTGCCAGCAGCCCGTCCCGGGGGAATGAAAAACTGTTTTTT. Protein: CASSPSRGNEKLFF.

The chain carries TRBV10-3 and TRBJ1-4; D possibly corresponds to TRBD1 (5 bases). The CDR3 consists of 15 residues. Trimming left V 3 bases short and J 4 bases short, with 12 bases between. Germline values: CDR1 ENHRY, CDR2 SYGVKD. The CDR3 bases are TGTGCCATCAGTGAAGGGCAGGGTGGTAATGAAAAACTGTTTTTT. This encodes CAISEGQGGNEKLFF.

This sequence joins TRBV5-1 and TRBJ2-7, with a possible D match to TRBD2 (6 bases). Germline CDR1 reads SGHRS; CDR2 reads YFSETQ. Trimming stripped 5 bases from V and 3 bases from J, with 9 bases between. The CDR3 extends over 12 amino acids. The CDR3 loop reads CASSRGFYEQYF. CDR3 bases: TGCGCCAGCAGTCGGGGGTTCTACGAGCAGTACTTC.

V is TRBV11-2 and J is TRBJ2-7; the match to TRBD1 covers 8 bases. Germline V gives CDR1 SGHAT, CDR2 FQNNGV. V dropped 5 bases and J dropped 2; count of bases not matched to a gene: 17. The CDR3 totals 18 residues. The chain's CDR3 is CASSQHTRTGPNTYEQYF. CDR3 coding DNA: TGTGCCAGCAGCCAACATACCAGGACAGGGCCGAATACCTACGAGCAGTACTTC.

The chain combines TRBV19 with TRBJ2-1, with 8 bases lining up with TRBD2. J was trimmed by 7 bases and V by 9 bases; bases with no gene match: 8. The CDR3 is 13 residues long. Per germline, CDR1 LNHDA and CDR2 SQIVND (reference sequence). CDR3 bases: TGTGCCAGCCGGGTAGCGGGAAGAAATGAGCAGTTCTTC. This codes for CASRVAGRNEQFF.

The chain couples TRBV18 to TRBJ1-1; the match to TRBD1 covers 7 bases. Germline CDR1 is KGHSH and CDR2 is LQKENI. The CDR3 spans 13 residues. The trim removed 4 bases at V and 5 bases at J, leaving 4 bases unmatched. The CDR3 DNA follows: TGTGCCAGCTCACAGGGGGCCGAGACTGAAGCTTTCTTT. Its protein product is CASSQGAETEAFF.

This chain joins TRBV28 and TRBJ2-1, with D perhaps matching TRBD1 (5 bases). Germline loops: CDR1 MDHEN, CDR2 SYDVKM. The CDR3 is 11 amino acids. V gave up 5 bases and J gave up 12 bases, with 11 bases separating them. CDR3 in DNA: TGTGCCAGCAGTCTAGGGGCCCCGCAGTTCTTC. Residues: CASSLGAPQFF. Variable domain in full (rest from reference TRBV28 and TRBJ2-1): DVKVTQSSRYLVKRTGEKVFLECVQDMDHENMFWYRQDPGLGLRLIYFSYDVKMKEKGDIPEGYSVSREKKERFSLILESASTNQTSMYLCASSLGAPQFFGPGTRLTVL.

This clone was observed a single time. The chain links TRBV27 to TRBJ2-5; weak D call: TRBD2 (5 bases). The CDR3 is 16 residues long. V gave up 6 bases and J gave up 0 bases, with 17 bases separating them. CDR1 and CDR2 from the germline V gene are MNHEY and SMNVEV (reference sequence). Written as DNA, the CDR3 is TGTGCCAGCAGCCCGGCGAGCGGAGAGTACCAAGAGACCCAGTACTTC. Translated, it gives CASSPASGEYQETQYF.

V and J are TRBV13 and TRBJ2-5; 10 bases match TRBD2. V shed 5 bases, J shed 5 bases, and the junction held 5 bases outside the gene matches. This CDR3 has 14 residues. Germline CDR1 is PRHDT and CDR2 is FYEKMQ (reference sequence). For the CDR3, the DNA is TGTGCCAGCAGCGAAGCGGGGGGGCTGGAGACCCAGTACTTC. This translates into CASSEAGGLETQYF. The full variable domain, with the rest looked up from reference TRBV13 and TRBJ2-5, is AAGVIQSPRHLIKEKRETATLKCYPIPRHDTVYWYQQGPGQDPQFLISFYEKMQSDKGSIPDRFSAQQFSDYHSELNMSSLELGDSALYFCASSEAGGLETQYFGPGTRLLVL.

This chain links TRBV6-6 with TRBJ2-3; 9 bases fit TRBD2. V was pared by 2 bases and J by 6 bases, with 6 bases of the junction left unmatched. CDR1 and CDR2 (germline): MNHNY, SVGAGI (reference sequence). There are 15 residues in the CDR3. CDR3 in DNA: TGTGCCAGCAGTTACCGGCGGGGGGGCCAGGATACGCAGTATTTT. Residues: CASSYRRGGQDTQYF.

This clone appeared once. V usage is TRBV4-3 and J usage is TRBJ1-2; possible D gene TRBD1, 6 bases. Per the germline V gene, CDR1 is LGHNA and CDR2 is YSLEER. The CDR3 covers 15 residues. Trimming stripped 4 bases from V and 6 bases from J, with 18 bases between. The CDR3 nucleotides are TGCGCCAGCAGCCTTACCGGCTACAAGGGGGATGGCTACACCTTC. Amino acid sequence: CASSLTGYKGDGYTF.

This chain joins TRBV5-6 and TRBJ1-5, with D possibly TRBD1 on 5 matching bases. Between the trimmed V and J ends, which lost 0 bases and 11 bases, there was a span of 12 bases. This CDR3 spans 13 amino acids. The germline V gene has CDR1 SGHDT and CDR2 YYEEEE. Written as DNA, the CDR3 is TGTGCCAGCAGCTTGGCAGGAGGGGTATCCCAGCATTTT. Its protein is CASSLAGGVSQHF.

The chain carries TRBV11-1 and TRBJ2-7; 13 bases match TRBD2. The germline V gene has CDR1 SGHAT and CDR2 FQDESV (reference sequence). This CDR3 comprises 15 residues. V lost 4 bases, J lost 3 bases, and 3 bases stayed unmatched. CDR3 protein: CASSYGLAGVYEQYF. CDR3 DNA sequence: TGTGCCAGCAGCTACGGACTAGCGGGAGTCTACGAGCAGTACTTC.

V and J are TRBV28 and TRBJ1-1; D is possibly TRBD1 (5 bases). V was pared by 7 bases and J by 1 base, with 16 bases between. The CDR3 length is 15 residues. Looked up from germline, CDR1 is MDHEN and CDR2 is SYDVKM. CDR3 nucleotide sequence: TGTGCCAGCACCCTGGGAGGGGCTGGGAACACTGAAGCTTTCTTT. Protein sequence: CASTLGGAGNTEAFF.

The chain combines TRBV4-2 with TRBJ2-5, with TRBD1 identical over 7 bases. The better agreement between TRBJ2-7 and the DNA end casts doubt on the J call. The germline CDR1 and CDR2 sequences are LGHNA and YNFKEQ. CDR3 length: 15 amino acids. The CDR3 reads CASSHHRGNSYEQYF. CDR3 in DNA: TGTGCCAGCAGCCATCACAGGGGAAACTCCTACGAGCAGTACTTC.

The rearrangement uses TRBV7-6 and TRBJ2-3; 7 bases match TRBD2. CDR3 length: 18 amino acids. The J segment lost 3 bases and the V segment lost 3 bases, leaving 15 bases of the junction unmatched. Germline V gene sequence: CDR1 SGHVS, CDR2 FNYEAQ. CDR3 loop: CASSFPNGGRTMTDTQYF. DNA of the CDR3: TGTGCCAGCAGCTTCCCCAATGGCGGGAGAACAATGACAGATACGCAGTATTTT.

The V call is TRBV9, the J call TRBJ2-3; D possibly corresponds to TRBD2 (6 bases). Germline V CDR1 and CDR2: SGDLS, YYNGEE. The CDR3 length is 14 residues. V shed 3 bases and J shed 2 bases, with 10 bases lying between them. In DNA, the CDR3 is TGTGCCAGCAGCGCGGGACTTACCACAGATACGCAGTATTTT. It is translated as CASSAGLTTDTQYF.

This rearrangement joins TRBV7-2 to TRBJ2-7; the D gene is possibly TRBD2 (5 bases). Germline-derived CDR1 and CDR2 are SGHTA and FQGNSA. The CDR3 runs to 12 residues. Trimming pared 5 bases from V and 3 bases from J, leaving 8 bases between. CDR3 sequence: CASSVLDYEQYF. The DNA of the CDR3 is TGTGCCAGCAGCGTACTAGACTACGAGCAGTACTTC. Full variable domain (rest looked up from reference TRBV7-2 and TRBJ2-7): GAGVSQSPSNKVTEKGKDVELRCDPISGHTALYWYRQSLGQGLEFLIYFQGNSAPDKSGLPSDRFSAERTGGSVSTLTIQRTQQEDSAVYLCASSVLDYEQYFGPGTRLTVT.

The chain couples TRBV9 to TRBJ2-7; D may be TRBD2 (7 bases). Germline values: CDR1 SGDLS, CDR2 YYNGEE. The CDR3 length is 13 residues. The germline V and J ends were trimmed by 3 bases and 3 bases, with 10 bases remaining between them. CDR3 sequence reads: CASSEGGGYEQYF. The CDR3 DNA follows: TGTGCCAGCAGCGAGGGGGGGGGCTACGAGCAGTACTTC. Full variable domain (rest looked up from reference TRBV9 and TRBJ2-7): DSGVTQTPKHLITATGQRVTLRCSPRSGDLSVYWYQQSLDQGLQFLIQYYNGEERAKGNILERFSAQQFPDLHSELNLSSLELGDSALYFCASSEGGGYEQYFGPGTRLTVT.

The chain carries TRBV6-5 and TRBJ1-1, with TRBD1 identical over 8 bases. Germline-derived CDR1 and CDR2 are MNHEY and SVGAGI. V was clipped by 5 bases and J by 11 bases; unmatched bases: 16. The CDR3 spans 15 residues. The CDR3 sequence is CASSTAGTGILYAFF. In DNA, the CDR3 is TGTGCCAGCAGTACCGCCGGGACAGGAATTTTGTATGCTTTCTTT.

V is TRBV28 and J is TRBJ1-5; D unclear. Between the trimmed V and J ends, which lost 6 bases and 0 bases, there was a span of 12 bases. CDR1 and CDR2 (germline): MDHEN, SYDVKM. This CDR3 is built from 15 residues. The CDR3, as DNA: TGTGCCAGCAGCTCTGAGGTAAATAGCAATCAGCCCCAGCATTTT. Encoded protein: CASSSEVNSNQPQHF.

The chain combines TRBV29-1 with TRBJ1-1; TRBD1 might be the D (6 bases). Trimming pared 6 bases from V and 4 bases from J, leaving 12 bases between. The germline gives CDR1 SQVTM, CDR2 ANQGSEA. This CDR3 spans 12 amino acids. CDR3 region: CSVDTRGTEAFF. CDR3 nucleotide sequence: TGCAGCGTAGACACCAGGGGCACTGAAGCTTTCTTT.

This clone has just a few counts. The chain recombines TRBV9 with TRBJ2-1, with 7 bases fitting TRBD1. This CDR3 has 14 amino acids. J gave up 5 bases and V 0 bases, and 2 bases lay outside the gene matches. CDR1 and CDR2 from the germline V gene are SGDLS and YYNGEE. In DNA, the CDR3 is TGTGCCAGCAGCGTAGAAGACAGGGACAATGAGCAGTTCTTC. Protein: CASSVEDRDNEQFF.

CDR3 region: CASSLDSRGFSYEQYF. The CDR3 DNA follows: TGTGCCAGCAGCTTAGACAGCAGGGGCTTTTCCTACGAGCAGTACTTC. The V and J genes are TRBV11-2 and TRBJ2-7, with D possibly being TRBD1 (6 bases). This CDR3 region has 16 residues. With 0 bases removed from V and 1 base from J, the gap between germline ends came to 13 bases. The V gene's germline CDR1 is SGHAT and CDR2 FQNNGV.

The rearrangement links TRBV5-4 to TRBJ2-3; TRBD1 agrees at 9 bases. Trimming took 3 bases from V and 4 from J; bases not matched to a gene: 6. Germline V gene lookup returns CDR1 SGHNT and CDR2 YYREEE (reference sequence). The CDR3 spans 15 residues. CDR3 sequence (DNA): TGTGCCAGCAGCTCGACAGGGGGTAGGGCAGATACGCAGTATTTT. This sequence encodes CASSSTGGRADTQYF.